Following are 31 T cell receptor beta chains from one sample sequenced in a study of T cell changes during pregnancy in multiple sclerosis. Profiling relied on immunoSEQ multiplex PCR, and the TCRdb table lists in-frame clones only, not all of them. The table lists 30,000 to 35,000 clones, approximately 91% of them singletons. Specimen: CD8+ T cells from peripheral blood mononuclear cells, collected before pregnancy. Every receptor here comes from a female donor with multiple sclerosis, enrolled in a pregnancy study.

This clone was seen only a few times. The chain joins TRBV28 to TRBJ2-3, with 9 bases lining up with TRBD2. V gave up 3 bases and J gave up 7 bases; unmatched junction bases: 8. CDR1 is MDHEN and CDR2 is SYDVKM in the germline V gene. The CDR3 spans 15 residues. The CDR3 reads CASSFVVAGVNTQYF. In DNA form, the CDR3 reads TGTGCCAGCAGTTTCGTGGTAGCGGGGGTGAATACGCAGTATTTT.

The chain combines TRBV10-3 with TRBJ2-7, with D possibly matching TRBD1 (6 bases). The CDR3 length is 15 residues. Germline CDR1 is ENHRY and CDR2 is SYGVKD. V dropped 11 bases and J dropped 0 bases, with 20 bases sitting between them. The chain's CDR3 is CAAGAQGSGSYEQYF. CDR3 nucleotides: TGTGCCGCAGGGGCACAGGGTTCGGGCTCCTACGAGCAGTACTTC.

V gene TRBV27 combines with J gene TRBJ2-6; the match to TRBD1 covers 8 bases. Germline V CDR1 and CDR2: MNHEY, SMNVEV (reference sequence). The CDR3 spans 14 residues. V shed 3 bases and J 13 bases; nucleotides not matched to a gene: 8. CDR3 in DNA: TGTGCCAGCAGTTTTTCAGGGGGCTTCTTGGTCCTGACTTTC. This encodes CASSFSGGFLVLTF.

CDR3 sequence reads: CAWSPRQHYGYTF. CDR3 nucleotide sequence: TGTGCCTGGAGTCCTCGACAGCACTATGGCTACACCTTC. The rearrangement links TRBV30 to TRBJ1-2, with a tentative D call TRBD1 (5 bases). The V gene lost 2 bases and the J gene lost 3 bases, with 10 bases spanning the gap. This CDR3 is 13 amino acids long. Germline V gene lookup returns CDR1 GTSNPN and CDR2 SVGIG (reference sequence).

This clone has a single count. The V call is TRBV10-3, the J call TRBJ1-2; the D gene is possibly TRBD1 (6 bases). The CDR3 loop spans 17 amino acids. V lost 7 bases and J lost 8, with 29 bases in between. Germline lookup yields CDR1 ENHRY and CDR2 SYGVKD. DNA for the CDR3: TGTGCCATCAAGGCAGGGGATTTCCCGCTCCCGGGTGAGGGCTACACCTTC. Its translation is CAIKAGDFPLPGEGYTF.

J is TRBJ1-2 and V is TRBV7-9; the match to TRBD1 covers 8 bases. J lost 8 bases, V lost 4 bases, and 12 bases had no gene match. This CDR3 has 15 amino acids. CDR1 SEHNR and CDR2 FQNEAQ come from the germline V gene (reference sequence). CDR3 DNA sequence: TGTGCCAGCAGCTCCTACAACGACAGGGGTCGAGGCTACACCTTC. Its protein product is CASSSYNDRGRGYTF. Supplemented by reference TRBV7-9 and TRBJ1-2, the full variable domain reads DTGVSQNPRHKITKRGQNVTFRCDPISEHNRLYWYRQTLGQGPEFLTYFQNEAQLEKSRLLSDRFSAERPKGSFSTLEIQRTEQGDSAMYLCASSSYNDRGRGYTFGSGTRLTVV.

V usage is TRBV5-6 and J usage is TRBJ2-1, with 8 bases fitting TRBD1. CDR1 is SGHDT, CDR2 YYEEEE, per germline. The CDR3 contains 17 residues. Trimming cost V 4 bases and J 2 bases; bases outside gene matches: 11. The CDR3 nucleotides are TGTGCCAGCAGCCATACCACCGGACAGGGTCCCTACAATGAGCAGTTCTTC. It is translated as CASSHTTGQGPYNEQFF.

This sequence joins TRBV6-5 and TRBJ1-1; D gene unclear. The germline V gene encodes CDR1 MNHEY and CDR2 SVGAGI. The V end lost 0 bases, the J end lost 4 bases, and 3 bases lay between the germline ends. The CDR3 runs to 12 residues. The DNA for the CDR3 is TGTGCCAGCAGTTACTCTCGCACTGAAGCTTTCTTT. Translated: CASSYSRTEAFF.

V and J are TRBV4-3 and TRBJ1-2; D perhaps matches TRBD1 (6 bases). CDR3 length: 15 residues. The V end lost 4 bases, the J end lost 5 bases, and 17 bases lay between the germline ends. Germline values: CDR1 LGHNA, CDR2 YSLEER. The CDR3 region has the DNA TGCGCCAGCAGCCCATACAGGGATGTAGGATATGGCTACACCTTC. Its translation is CASSPYRDVGYGYTF.

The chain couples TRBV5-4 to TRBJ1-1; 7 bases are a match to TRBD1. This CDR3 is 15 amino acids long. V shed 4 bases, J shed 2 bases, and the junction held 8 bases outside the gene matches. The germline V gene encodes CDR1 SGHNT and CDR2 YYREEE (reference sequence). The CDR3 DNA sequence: TGTGCCAGCAGCCCTCGCGGGACAGACAACACTGAAGCTTTCTTT. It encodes CASSPRGTDNTEAFF.

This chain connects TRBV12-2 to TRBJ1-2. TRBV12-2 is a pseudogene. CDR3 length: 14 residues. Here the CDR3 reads CASLDDRSGGGYTF. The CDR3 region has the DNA TGTGCAAGTCTCGACGACCGCTCCGGAGGTGGCTACACCTTC.

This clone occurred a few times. The CDR3 DNA is TGTGCCAGCAGTCGGAGGCCAGACGGGAATCAGCCCCAGCATTTT. Translated: CASSRRPDGNQPQHF. The chain employs TRBV6-1 and TRBJ1-5; D is undetermined. Trimming pared 5 bases from V and 4 bases from J, leaving 15 bases between. Germline CDR1 reads MNHNS; CDR2 reads SASEGT. The CDR3 is 15 amino acids.

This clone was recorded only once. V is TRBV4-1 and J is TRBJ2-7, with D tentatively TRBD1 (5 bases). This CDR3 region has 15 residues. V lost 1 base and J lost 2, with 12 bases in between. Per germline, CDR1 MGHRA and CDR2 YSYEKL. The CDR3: CASSQGSRRAYEQYF. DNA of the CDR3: TGCGCCAGCAGCCAAGGGAGCCGCAGGGCCTACGAGCAGTACTTC.

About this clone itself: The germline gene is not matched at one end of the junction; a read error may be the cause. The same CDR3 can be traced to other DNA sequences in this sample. The CDR3 coding sequence is TGTGCTAGCAGCTTAGGTACTAGCTCCTACGAGCAGTACTTC. Translating gives CASSLGTSSYEQYF. This sequence joins TRBV5-6 and TRBJ2-7, with D possibly TRBD2 on 5 matching bases. The V gene's germline CDR1 is SGHDT and CDR2 YYEEEE. The CDR3 sequence is 14 residues long. The variable domain in full, with the rest retrieved from reference TRBV5-6 and TRBJ2-7, is DAGVTQSPTHLIKTRGQQVTLRCSPKSGHDTVSWYQQALGQGPQFIFQYYEEEERQRGNFPDRFSGHQFPNYSSELNVNALLLGDSALYLCASSLGTSSYEQYFGPGTRLTVT.

CDR3 sequence: CASSLYYEQYF. As DNA, the CDR3 is TGTGCCAGCAGCTTATACTACGAGCAGTACTTC. This rearrangement joins TRBV7-9 to TRBJ2-7; D is undetermined. Looked up from germline, CDR1 is SEHNR and CDR2 is FQNEAQ (reference sequence). CDR3 length equals 11 residues. Deletions cut 2 bases from V and 3 bases from J, with 2 bases between.

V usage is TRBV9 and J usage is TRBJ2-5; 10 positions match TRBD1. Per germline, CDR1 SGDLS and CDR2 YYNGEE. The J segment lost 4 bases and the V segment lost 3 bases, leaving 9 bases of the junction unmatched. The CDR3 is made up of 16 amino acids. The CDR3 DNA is TGTGCCAGCAGCGAAGGCCCCGGGACAGGGGTAGAGACCCAGTACTTC. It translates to CASSEGPGTGVETQYF.

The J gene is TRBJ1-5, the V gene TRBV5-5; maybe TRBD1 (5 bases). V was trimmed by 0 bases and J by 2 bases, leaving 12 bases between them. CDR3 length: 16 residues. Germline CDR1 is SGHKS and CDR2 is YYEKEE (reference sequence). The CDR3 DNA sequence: TGTGCCAGCAGCTTGGGATGGGGGGAAGGCAATCAGCCCCAGCATTTT. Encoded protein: CASSLGWGEGNQPQHF.

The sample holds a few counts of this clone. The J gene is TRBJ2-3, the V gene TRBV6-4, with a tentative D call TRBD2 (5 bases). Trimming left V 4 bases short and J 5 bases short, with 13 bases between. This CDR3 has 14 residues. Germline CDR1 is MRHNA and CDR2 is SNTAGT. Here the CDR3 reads CASSAEGRGDTQYF. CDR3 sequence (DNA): TGTGCCAGCAGTGCTGAGGGCCGGGGAGATACGCAGTATTTT.

In DNA, the CDR3 is TGTGCCAGTAGTTGGCGGGGCAGGGACTACGAGCAGTACTTC. This translates into CASSWRGRDYEQYF. This chain connects TRBV19 to TRBJ2-7, with D possibly matching TRBD2 (6 bases). V was cut by 5 bases and J by 3 bases, with 14 bases left in between. This CDR3 region has 14 residues. CDR1 LNHDA and CDR2 SQIVND come from the germline V gene (reference sequence).

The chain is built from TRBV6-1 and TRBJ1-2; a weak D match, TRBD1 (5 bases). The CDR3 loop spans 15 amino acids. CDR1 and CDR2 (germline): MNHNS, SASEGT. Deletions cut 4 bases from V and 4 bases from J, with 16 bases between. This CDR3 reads CASSGTGRGSYGYTF. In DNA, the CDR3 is TGTGCCAGCAGTGGAACAGGTCGTGGGTCCTATGGCTACACCTTC.

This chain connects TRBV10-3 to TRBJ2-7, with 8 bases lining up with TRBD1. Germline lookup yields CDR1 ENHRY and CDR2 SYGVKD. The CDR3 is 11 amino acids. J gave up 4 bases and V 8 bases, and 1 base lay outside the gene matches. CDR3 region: CAIGQGYEQYF. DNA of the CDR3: TGTGCCATCGGACAGGGTTACGAGCAGTACTTC.

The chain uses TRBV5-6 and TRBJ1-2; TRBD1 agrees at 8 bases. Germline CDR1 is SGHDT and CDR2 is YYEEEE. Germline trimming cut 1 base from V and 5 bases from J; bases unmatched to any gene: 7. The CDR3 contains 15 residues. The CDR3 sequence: CASSLWTGWQYGYTF. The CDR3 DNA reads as TGTGCCAGCAGCTTGTGGACAGGGTGGCAATATGGCTACACCTTC. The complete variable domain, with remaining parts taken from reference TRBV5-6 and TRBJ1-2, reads DAGVTQSPTHLIKTRGQQVTLRCSPKSGHDTVSWYQQALGQGPQFIFQYYEEEERQRGNFPDRFSGHQFPNYSSELNVNALLLGDSALYLCASSLWTGWQYGYTFGSGTRLTVV.

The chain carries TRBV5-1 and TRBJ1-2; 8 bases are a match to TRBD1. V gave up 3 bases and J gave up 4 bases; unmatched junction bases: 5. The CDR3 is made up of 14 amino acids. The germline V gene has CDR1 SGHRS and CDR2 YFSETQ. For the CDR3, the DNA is TGCGCCAGCAGCTCACCCGGGACAGGCTATGGCTACACCTTC. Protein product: CASSSPGTGYGYTF.

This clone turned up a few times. CDR3 loop: CASSNDRGLNSPLHF. In nucleotides, the CDR3 is TGTGCCAGCAGTAACGACAGGGGACTCAATTCACCCCTCCACTTT. The chain employs TRBV6-5 and TRBJ1-6, with TRBD1 matching 8 bases. Germline trimming cut 5 bases from V and 7 bases from J; bases unmatched to any gene: 7. The CDR3 loop spans 15 amino acids. Germline values: CDR1 MNHEY, CDR2 SVGAGI.

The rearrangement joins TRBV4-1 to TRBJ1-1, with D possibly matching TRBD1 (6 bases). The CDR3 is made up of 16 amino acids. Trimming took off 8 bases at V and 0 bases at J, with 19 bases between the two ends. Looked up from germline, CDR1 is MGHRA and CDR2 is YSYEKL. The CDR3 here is CASRFRTEIMNTEAFF. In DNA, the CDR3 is TGCGCCAGCCGCTTTCGGACAGAAATTATGAACACTGAAGCTTTCTTT.

CDR3 in amino acids: CASSALYGGLHEQYF. As DNA, the CDR3 is TGTGCCAGCAGCGCCCTATACGGGGGTCTCCACGAGCAGTACTTC. The chain couples TRBV7-8 to TRBJ2-7, with a tentative D call TRBD2 (6 bases). CDR1 and CDR2 from the germline V gene are SGHVS and FQNEAQ. Trimming removed 5 bases from V and 5 bases from J, with 19 bases in between. This CDR3 is 15 amino acids long.

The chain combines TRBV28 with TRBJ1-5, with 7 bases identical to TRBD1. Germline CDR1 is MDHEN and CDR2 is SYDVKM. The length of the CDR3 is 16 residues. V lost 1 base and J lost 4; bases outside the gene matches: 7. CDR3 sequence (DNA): TGTGCCAGCAGTTTATTTACAGGGGACCTTAATCAGCCCCAGCATTTT. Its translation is CASSLFTGDLNQPQHF.

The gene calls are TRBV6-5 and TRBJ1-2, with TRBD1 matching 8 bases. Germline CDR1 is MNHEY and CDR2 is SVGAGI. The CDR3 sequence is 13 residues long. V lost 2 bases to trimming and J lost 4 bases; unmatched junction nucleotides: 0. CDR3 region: CASSYTGGYGYTF. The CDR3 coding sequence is TGTGCCAGCAGTTACACAGGGGGCTATGGCTACACCTTC.

Written as DNA, the CDR3 is TGTGCCAGCAGTTTAAGCGACAGAACTGGAAACACCATATATTTT. As protein: CASSLSDRTGNTIYF. The chain combines TRBV6-5 with TRBJ1-3; the D gene is possibly TRBD1 (5 bases). Germline CDR1 and CDR2: MNHEY and SVGAGI. The CDR3 totals 15 residues. V lost 4 bases and J lost 2, with 12 bases in between.

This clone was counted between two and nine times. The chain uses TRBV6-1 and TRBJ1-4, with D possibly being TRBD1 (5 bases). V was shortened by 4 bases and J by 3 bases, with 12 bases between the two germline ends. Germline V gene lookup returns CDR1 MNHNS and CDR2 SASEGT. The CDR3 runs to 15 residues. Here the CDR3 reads CASSVGVGANEKLFF. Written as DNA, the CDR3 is TGTGCCAGCAGTGTAGGGGTAGGGGCTAATGAAAAACTGTTTTTT.

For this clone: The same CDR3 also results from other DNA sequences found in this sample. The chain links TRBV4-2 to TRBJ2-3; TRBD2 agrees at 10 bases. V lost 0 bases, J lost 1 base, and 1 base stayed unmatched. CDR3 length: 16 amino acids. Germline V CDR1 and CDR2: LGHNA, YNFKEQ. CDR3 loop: CASSQDLAGGTDTQYF. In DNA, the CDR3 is TGTGCCAGCAGCCAAGATCTAGCGGGGGGCACAGATACGCAGTATTTT.